The clone carrying this TCR beta chain was seen a few times. The entry originates in a study of blood T cell repertoires in COVID-19. The overall study: Samples taken during acute and convalescent COVID-19 were collected in the United States, Italy and Spain. From T cells, B-cell-depleted T cells, or PBMCs came the material, which was cDNA or gDNA.

Authors' analysis steps: Nucleated cell counts were estimated from reference gene primer amplification. Clones were read by immunoSEQ multiplex PCR, and TCRdb kept only the in-frame ones, dropping some. For V, J and clone size, that table is used; D and trimming come from the DNA. The data show 15,000 or so clones, roughly four fifths seen once. The germline CDR1 and CDR2 sequences are SEHNR and FQNEAQ (reference sequence). The CDR3 totals 16 residues. Trimming cost V 5 bases and J 3 bases; bases outside gene matches: 13. The TCR was taken from a man older than 75 with active COVID-19. Sample: peripheral blood. The gene calls are TRBV7-9 and TRBJ2-7; TRBD2 agrees at 7 bases. This CDR3 reads CASSPAGLSNLYEQYF. The CDR3 nucleotides are TGTGCCAGCAGCCCAGCGGGACTTAGTAACCTCTACGAGCAGTACTTC.